This section outlines one TCR delta chain sequence together with its context. The entry originates in a study of delta chains in infants with herpesvirus infections. Study at large: Postnatally CMV-infected infants were checked for a public fetal Vdelta1/Vgamma8 clonotype.

V was clipped by 3 bases and J by 0 bases, with 32 bases between them. Germline CDR1 reads TVYSNPD; CDR2 reads GDNSRS (reference sequence). The CDR3 is made up of 20 amino acids. PBMC RNA was reverse transcribed using gamma-chain- and delta-chain-specific primers. TCRdb re-processed the RT-PCR reads using CATT. Counted here are about 1,500 delta-chain clones, approximately 30% occurring once; the ten biggest clones make up 8.5% to 9.5%. Sequences were derived from peripheral blood, sampled at time point 1 of longitudinal follow-up. The V call is TRDV3, the J call TRDJ1, with D perhaps TRDD2 or TRDD3 (6 bases each). The sequence was obtained from a human donor who was a Ugandan infant, either HIV-exposed or HIV-unexposed (not recorded which). CDR3 residues: CAFTSPIPRWDMTDTDKLIF. The CDR3 DNA reads TGTGCCTTCACTTCCCCCATTCCTAGATGGGATATGACTGACACCGATAAACTCATCTTT.